This T cell receptor beta chain comes out of a study of blood T cell repertoires in COVID-19. This clone was recorded only once. The repertoire was sequenced with immunoSEQ multiplex PCR; TCRdb's copy has only in-frame clones and lacks some. The sample contains about 23,000 clones, around 94% of which appear only once. Per the germline V gene, CDR1 is WNHNN and CDR2 is SYGVQD (reference sequence). This CDR3 has 14 amino acids. V gave up 8 bases and J gave up 0 bases, with 11 bases separating them. This clonotype was sampled from a woman between 45 and 65 years old with active COVID-19. The chain combines TRBV10-1 with TRBJ2-1; perhaps TRBD1 as D (5 bases). Sequencing used peripheral blood. The CDR3 region has the DNA TGCGCCAGCGCAGGCAGGGCCTCCTACAATGAGCAGTTCTTC. This codes for CASAGRASYNEQFF.